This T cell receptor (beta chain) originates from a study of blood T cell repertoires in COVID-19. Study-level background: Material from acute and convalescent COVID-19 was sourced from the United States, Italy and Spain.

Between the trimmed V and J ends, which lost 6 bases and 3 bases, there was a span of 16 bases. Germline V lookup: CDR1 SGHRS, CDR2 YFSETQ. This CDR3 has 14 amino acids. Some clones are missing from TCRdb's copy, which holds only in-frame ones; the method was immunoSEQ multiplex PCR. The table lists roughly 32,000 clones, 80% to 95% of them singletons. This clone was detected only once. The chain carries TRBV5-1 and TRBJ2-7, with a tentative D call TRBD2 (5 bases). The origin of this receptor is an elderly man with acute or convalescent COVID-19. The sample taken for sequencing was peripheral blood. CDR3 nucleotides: TGCGCCAGCAACCGAGGGCAGGCTGACTACGAGCAGTACTTC. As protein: CASNRGQADYEQYF.